Listed here are 14 T cell receptor beta chains from one sample, sequenced in a study of regulatory T cells in long-lasting Graves disease. Relying on iRepertoire HTBI primers and Arm-PCR of CDR3 regions, the team built TCR beta libraries. MiXCR was run by TCRdb on the multiplex PCR reads, yielding one entry per CDR3 protein. The sample yields 400,000 to 650,000 distinct CDR3 sequences, 16% seen once. Time point here: newly diagnosed GD, antithyroid drugs for less than 3 months. PBMCs provided the RNA from which the TCR library was made. This same sample was also part of a study on T cells in Graves' hyperthyroidism and ophthalmopathy.

The sequencing here drew on peripheral blood mononuclear cells (PBMCs), taken at new diagnosis, from a patient treated with antithyroid drugs. The receptors were sampled from a woman aged 40 to 65 with Graves disease.

The gene calls are TRBV29-1 and TRBJ1-3, with TRBD1 identical over 7 bases. CDR1 is SQVTM, CDR2 ANQGSEA, per germline. The length of the CDR3 is 15 residues. V lost 4 bases, J lost 0 bases, and 6 bases stayed unmatched. In DNA form, the CDR3 reads TGCAGCGTTGGTACAGGGGCGGCCTCTGGAAACACCATATATTTT. Translating it yields CSVGTGAASGNTIYF.

This clonotype has only a few counts. V usage is TRBV30 and J usage is TRBJ2-7, with 10 positions matching TRBD1. CDR3 size: 15 residues. Germline V gene sequence: CDR1 GTSNPN, CDR2 SVGIG (reference sequence). With 3 bases clipped from V and 6 bases from J, the junction kept 11 bases outside the gene matches. The CDR3: CAWSFLGQGMGEQYF. The DNA for the CDR3 is TGTGCCTGGAGCTTCCTGGGACAGGGGATGGGCGAGCAGTACTTC. The full variable domain, in which reference TRBV30 and TRBJ2-7 provide the parts outside the CDR3, is SQTIHQWPATLVQPVGSPLSLECTVEGTSNPNLYWYRQAAGRGLQLLFYSVGIGQISSEVPQNLSASRPQDRQFILSSKKLLLSDSGFYLCAWSFLGQGMGEQYFGPGTRLTVT.

This clonotype was found many times. The chain combines TRBV28 with TRBJ2-7; D uncertain. Trimming took off 10 bases at V and 3 bases at J, with 13 bases between the two ends. The CDR3 length is 12 residues. The germline V gene has CDR1 MDHEN and CDR2 SYDVKM. The CDR3 region is CATGRTYYEQYF. The DNA of the CDR3 is TGTGCCACCGGAAGAACTTACTACGAGCAGTACTTC.

V usage is TRBV20-1 and J usage is TRBJ2-3; TRBD1 agrees at 8 bases. CDR3 length equals 15 residues. V trimming: 6 bases; J trimming: 0 bases; junction bases outside the gene matches: 8. Germline V CDR1 and CDR2: DFQATT, SNEGSKA (reference sequence). The CDR3 region is CSAPDRDTSTDTQYF. The CDR3 DNA is TGCAGTGCACCGGACAGGGATACTAGCACAGATACGCAGTATTTT.

This clonotype was counted at least ten times. The rearrangement joins TRBV2 to TRBJ1-2, with no clear D. V was pared by 1 base and J by 0 bases, with 9 bases between. CDR1 SNHLY and CDR2 FYNNEI come from the germline V gene. This CDR3 comprises 15 residues. The CDR3 loop reads CASSEVYIPNYGYTF. DNA of the CDR3: TGTGCCAGCAGTGAAGTGTATATCCCTAACTATGGCTACACCTTC.

Only a few counts were recorded for this clonotype. This chain links TRBV10-3 with TRBJ1-5; D is undetermined. The CDR3 is 15 amino acids. Per the germline V gene, CDR1 is ENHRY and CDR2 is SYGVKD. Trimming took off 3 bases at V and 3 bases at J, with 12 bases between the two ends. CDR3 coding DNA: TGTGCCATCAGTGACTCCAACCTTCTCAATCAGCCCCAGCATTTT. It yields the protein CAISDSNLLNQPQHF.

The chain recombines TRBV7-9 with TRBJ1-2; D is perhaps TRBD1 (5 bases). The CDR3 loop spans 13 amino acids. Trimming shortened V by 2 bases and J by 5 bases, and 9 bases separated the two germline ends. Germline CDR1 SEHNR, CDR2 FQNEAQ (reference sequence). The CDR3 coding sequence is TGTGCCAGCAGCTTAAGTACAGGATATGGCTACACCTTC. Amino acid sequence: CASSLSTGYGYTF.

The chain couples TRBV3-1 to TRBJ2-7, with D unclear. Per the germline V gene, CDR1 is LGHDT and CDR2 is YNNKEL (reference sequence). CDR3 length: 16 amino acids. V lost 4 bases and J lost 2, with 18 bases in between. CDR3 residues: CASSLSVNSRPYEQYF. The CDR3 DNA sequence: TGTGCCAGCAGCCTCTCGGTTAATAGCCGCCCCTACGAGCAGTACTTC.

This clonotype has ten or more counts. The J gene is TRBJ2-3, the V gene TRBV6-1; 10 bases map to TRBD2. Germline loops: CDR1 MNHNS, CDR2 SASEGT. J lost 9 bases, V lost 6 bases, and 6 bases had no gene match. This CDR3 has 13 amino acids. The CDR3 sequence is CASRLGLAATQYF. The CDR3 DNA is TGTGCCAGCAGACTTGGACTAGCGGCAACGCAGTATTTT.

The table lists this clonotype with a few counts. The V and J genes are TRBV15 and TRBJ1-2; D unresolved. Germline CDR1 is LNHNV and CDR2 is YYDKDF (reference sequence). V was cut by 0 bases and J by 4 bases, with 9 bases left in between. This CDR3 spans 14 amino acids. CDR3 protein: CATSRDIQAYGYTF. CDR3 DNA sequence: TGTGCCACCAGCAGAGATATCCAGGCCTATGGCTACACCTTC.

This clonotype was seen a few times. This chain uses TRBV20-1 with TRBJ2-1, with D unclear. V was pared by 5 bases and J by 7 bases, with 15 bases between. The CDR3 covers 13 residues. Germline V gene data show CDR1 as DFQATT and CDR2 as SNEGSKA (reference sequence). CDR3 nucleotide sequence: TGCAGTGCTCTAGGGTTTGTGGAGAATGAGCAGTTCTTC. Translation: CSALGFVENEQFF.

Concerning this clonotype: It may be a read error: a sequence one base away is much more abundant. The chain uses TRBV3-1 and TRBJ2-7; tentatively, D is TRBD2 (6 bases). This CDR3 contains 14 residues. Germline CDR1 LGHDT, CDR2 YNNKEL (reference sequence). V lost 1 base, J lost 4 bases, and 11 bases lay in between. CDR3 DNA: TGTGCCAGCAGCCAAGCGGACGGGGGTTACGAGCAGTACTTC. Amino acids: CASSQADGGYEQYF.

This clonotype has ten or more counts. The rearrangement joins TRBV20-1 to TRBJ2-1; the D is unclear. Trimming took 5 bases from V and 5 from J, leaving 22 bases between them. Germline V gives CDR1 DFQATT, CDR2 SNEGSKA (reference sequence). This CDR3 comprises 16 residues. The CDR3, as DNA: TGCAGTGCTTACCCCCCCACGGCTGGTCGTAACAATGAGCAGTTCTTC. Its translation is CSAYPPTAGRNNEQFF.

This clonotype was detected many times. V usage is TRBV12-3 or TRBV12-4 and J usage is TRBJ1-4; possible D gene TRBD1, 5 bases. The CDR3 has 16 residues. V gave up 2 bases and J gave up 4 bases, with 14 bases separating them. CDR3 sequence: CASSLSGGFDNEKLFF. The DNA of the CDR3 is TGTGCCAGCAGTTTATCCGGGGGATTCGATAATGAAAAACTGTTTTTT.